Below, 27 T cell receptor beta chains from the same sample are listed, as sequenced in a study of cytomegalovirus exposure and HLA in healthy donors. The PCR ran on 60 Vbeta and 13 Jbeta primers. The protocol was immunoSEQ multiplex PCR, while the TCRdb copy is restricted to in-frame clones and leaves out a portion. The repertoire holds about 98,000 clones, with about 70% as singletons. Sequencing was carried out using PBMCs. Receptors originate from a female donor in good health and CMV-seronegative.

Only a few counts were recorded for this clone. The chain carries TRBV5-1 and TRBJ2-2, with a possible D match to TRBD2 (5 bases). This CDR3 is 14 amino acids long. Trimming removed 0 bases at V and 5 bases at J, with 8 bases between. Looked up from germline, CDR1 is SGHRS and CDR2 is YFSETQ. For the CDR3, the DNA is TGCGCCAGCAGCTTGGGAGGGTGGACCGGGGAGCTGTTTTTT. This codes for CASSLGGWTGELFF.

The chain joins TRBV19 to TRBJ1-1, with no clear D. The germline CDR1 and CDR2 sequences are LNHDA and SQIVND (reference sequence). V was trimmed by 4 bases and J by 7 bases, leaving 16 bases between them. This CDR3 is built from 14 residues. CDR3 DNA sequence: TGTGCCAGTAGTACCGGACTGCTGGGTGGTGAAGCTTTCTTT. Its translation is CASSTGLLGGEAFF.

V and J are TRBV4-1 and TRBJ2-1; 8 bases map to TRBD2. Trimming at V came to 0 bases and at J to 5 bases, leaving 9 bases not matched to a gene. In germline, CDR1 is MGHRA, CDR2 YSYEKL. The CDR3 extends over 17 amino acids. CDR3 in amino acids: CASSQDGGRPQDNEQFF. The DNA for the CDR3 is TGCGCCAGCAGCCAAGATGGCGGGAGGCCCCAGGACAATGAGCAGTTCTTC.

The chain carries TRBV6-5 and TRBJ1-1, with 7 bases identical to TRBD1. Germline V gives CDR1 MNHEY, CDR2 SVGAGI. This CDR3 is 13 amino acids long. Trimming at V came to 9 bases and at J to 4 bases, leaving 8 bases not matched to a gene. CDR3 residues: CARTRDSITEAFF. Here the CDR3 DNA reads TGTGCCAGGACCCGGGACAGTATCACTGAAGCTTTCTTT.

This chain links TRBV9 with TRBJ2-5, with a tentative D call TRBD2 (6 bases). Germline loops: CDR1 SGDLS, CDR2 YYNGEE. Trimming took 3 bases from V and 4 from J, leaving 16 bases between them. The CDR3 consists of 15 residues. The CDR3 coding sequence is TGTGCCAGCAGCGAAACCGCGGGACTCATAGAGACCCAGTACTTC. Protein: CASSETAGLIETQYF.

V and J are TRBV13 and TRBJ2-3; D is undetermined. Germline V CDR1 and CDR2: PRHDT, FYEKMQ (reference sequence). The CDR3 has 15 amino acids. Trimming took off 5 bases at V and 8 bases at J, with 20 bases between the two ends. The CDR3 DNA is TGTGCCAGCAGCGACCCAAACTCAGGATACCGTACGCAGTATTTT. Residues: CASSDPNSGYRTQYF.

In DNA, the CDR3 is TGCGCCAGCAGCCAAGAAGGGGGGGTCTCCTACGAGCAGTACTTC. Amino acids: CASSQEGGVSYEQYF. The chain links TRBV4-1 to TRBJ2-7, with D possibly matching TRBD2 (7 bases). The CDR3 totals 15 residues. The V gene's germline CDR1 is MGHRA and CDR2 YSYEKL. V lost 0 bases and J 0 bases, leaving 9 bases between the germline ends.

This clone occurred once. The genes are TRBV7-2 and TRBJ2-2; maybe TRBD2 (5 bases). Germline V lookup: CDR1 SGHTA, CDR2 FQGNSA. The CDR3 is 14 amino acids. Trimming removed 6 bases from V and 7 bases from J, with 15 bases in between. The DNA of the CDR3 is TGTGCCAGCAGTTCGGACTCGTCTTTCGGGGAGCTGTTTTTT. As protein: CASSSDSSFGELFF.

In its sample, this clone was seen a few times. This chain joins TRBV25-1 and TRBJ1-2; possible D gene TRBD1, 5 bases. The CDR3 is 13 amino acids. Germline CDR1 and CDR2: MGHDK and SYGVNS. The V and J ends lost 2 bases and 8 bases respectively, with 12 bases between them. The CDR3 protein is CASSETRVKGYTF. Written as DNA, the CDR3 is TGTGCCAGCAGTGAAACCAGGGTGAAGGGCTACACCTTC.

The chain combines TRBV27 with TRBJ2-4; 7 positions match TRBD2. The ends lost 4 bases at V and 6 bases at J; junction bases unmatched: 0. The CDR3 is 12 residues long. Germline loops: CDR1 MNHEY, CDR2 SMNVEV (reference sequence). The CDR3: CASSSSGNIQYF. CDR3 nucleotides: TGTGCCAGCAGTTCTAGCGGAAACATTCAGTACTTC.

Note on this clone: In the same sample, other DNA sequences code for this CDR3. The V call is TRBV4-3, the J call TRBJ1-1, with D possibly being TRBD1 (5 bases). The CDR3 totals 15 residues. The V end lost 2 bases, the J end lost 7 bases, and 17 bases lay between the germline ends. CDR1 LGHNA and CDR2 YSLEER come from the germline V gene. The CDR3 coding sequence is TGCGCCAGCAGCCAACTTCATGGGGGGTTTGGTGAAGCTTTCTTT. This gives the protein CASSQLHGGFGEAFF.

The CDR3 DNA sequence: TGCGCCAGCAGCCAAACTCGGACAGGGGGCATCGGGGAGCTGTTTTTT. Translating gives CASSQTRTGGIGELFF. The chain recombines TRBV4-1 with TRBJ2-2; 11 positions match TRBD1. The CDR3 runs to 16 residues. Germline values: CDR1 MGHRA, CDR2 YSYEKL. Germline trimming cut 2 bases from V and 7 bases from J; bases unmatched to any gene: 6.

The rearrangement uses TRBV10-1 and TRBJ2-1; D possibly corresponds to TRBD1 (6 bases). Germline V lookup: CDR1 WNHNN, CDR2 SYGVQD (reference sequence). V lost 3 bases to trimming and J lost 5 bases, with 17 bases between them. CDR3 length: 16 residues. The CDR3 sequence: CASSEIGLGADNEQFF. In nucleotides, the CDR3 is TGCGCCAGCAGTGAAATAGGTCTGGGGGCTGACAATGAGCAGTTCTTC.

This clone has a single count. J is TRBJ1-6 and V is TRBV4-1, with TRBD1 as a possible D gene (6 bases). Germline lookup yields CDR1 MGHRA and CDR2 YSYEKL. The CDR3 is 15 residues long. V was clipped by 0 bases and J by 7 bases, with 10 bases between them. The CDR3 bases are TGCGCCAGCAGCCAAGATCAGGGGCGGAATTCACCCCTCCACTTT. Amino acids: CASSQDQGRNSPLHF.

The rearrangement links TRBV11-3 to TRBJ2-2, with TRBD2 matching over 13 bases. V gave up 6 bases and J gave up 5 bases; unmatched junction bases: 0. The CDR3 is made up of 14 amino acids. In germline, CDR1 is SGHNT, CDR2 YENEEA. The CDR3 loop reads CASRGLAGTGELFF. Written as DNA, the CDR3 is TGTGCCAGCAGGGGACTAGCGGGGACCGGGGAGCTGTTTTTT.

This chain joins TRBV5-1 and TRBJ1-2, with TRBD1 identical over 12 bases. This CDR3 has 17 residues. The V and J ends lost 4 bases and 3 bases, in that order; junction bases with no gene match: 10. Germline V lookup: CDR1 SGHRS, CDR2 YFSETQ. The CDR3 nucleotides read TGCGCCAGCAGCCCCTCCGGGACAGGGGGCCGGTACTATGGCTACACCTTC. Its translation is CASSPSGTGGRYYGYTF. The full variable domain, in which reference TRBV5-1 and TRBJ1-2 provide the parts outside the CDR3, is KAGVTQTPRYLIKTRGQQVTLSCSPISGHRSVSWYQQTPGQGLQFLFEYFSETQRNKGNFPGRFSGRQFSNSRSEMNVSTLELGDSALYLCASSPSGTGGRYYGYTFGSGTRLTVV.

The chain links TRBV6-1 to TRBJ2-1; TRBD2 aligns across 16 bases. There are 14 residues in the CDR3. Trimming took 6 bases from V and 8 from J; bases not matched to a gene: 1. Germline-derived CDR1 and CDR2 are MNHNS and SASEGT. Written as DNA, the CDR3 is TGTGCCAGCAGGGGGACTAGCGGGAGGGATGAGCAGTTCTTC. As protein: CASRGTSGRDEQFF.

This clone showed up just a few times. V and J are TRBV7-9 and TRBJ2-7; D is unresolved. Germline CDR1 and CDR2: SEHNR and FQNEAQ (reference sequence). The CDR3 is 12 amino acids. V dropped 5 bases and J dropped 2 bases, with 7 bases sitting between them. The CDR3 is CASSPAAYEQYF. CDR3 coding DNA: TGTGCCAGCAGCCCGGCGGCCTACGAGCAGTACTTC.

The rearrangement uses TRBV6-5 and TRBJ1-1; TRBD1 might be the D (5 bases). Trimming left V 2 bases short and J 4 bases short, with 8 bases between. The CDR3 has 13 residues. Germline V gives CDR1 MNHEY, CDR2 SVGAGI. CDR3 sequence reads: CASSYGGFTEAFF. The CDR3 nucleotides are TGTGCCAGCAGTTACGGGGGGTTCACTGAAGCTTTCTTT.

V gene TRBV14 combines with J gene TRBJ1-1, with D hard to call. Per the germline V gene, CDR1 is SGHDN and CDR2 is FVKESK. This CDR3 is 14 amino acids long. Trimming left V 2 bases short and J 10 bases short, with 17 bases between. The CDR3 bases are TGTGCCAGCAGCCAACGAAAGGCCGGGGAGGGAGCTTTCTTT. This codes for CASSQRKAGEGAFF.

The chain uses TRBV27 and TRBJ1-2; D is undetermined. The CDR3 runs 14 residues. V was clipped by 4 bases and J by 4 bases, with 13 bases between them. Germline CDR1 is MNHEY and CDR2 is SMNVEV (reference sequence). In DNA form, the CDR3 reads TGTGCCAGCAGTTCGGCAGGCCTTAGCTATGGCTACACCTTC. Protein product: CASSSAGLSYGYTF.

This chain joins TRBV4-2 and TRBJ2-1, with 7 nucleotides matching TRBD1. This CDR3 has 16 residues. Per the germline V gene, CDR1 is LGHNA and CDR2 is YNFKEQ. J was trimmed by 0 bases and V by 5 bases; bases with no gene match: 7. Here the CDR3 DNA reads TGTGCCAGCAGCGCACGGGACAGCAGCTCCTACAATGAGCAGTTCTTC. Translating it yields CASSARDSSSYNEQFF.

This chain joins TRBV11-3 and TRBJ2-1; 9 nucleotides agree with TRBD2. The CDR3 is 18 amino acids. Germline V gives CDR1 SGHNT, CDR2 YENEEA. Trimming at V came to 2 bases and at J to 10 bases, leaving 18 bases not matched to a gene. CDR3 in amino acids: CASSLRTEGLAPPGEQFF. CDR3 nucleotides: TGTGCCAGCAGCTTACGGACCGAGGGACTAGCACCGCCGGGGGAGCAGTTCTTC.

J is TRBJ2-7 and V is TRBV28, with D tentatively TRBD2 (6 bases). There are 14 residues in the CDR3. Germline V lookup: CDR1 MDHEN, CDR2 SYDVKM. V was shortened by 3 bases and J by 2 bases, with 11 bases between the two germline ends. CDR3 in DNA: TGTGCCAGCAGTTTTTCCGGGACTGCCTACGAGCAGTACTTC. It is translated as CASSFSGTAYEQYF.

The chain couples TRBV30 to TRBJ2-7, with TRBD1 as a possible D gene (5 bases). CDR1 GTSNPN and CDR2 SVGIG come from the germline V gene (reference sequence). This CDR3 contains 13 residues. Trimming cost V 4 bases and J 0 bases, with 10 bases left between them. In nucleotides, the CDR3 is TGTGCCTGGACTCCAGACAGCTCCTACGAGCAGTACTTC. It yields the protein CAWTPDSSYEQYF.

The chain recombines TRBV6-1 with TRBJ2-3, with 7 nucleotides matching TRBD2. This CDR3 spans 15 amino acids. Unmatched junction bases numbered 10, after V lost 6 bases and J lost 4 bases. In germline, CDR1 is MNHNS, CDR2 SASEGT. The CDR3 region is CASRATAGEPDTQYF. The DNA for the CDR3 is TGTGCCAGCAGAGCCACGGCGGGAGAACCAGATACGCAGTATTTT.

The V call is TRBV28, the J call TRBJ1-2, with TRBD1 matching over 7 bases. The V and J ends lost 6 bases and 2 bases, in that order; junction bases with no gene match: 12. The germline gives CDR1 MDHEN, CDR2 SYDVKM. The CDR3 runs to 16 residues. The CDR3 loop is CASSPADQGVNYGYTF. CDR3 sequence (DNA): TGTGCCAGCAGCCCCGCTGACCAGGGGGTAAACTATGGCTACACCTTC.